What follows are 15 T cell receptor beta chains derived from one specimen sequenced in a study of PD-1 blockade in classical Hodgkin lymphoma. There was relapse after autologous stem cell transplantation in every patient, and there was variation in brentuximab vedotin exposure. Repertoires were generated with immunoSEQ multiplex PCR, while TCRdb's copy carries only in-frame clones and drops some. The sample consists of thousands of clones, around 80% of them appearing once. Material: peripheral blood mononuclear cells (PBMCs), obtained at baseline. Every receptor here comes from a human donor with classical Hodgkin lymphoma.

The table lists this clone with a few counts. CDR3 bases: TGTGCCAGCAGCTCCCCCCAGCTAGCTCAAGAGACCCAGTACTTC. Residues: CASSSPQLAQETQYF. The rearrangement uses TRBV5-4 and TRBJ2-5; D is possibly TRBD2 (5 bases). The V gene lost 3 bases and the J gene lost 2 bases, with 14 bases spanning the gap. The CDR3 consists of 15 residues. Germline CDR1 SGHNT, CDR2 YYREEE (reference sequence).

This chain links TRBV2 with TRBJ2-1; the D is unclear. The germline V gene has CDR1 SNHLY and CDR2 FYNNEI. Trimming cost V 6 bases and J 6 bases, with 9 bases left between them. The length of the CDR3 is 12 residues. CDR3 protein: CASRPLVNEQFF. The CDR3 region has the DNA TGTGCCAGCAGGCCATTAGTCAATGAGCAGTTCTTC.

The gene calls are TRBV19 and TRBJ2-7; 9 bases map to TRBD2. Trimming cost V 6 bases and J 7 bases; bases outside gene matches: 10. CDR1 and CDR2 from the germline V gene are LNHDA and SQIVND (reference sequence). The CDR3 is made up of 14 amino acids. The CDR3 protein is CASSPGLADGEQYF. The CDR3 coding sequence is TGTGCCAGTAGCCCGGGACTAGCCGATGGGGAGCAGTACTTC.

This CDR3 reads CASSPRRVAGYNEQFF. In DNA form, the CDR3 reads TGTGCCAGCAGCCCTCGGAGAGTAGCGGGTTACAATGAGCAGTTCTTC. The chain employs TRBV7-9 and TRBJ2-1, with TRBD2 identical over 7 bases. CDR3 length: 16 residues. The germline V gene has CDR1 SEHNR and CDR2 FQNEAQ (reference sequence). Trimming at V came to 5 bases and at J to 4 bases, leaving 11 bases not matched to a gene.

This chain uses TRBV10-3 with TRBJ2-7, with D maybe TRBD2 (6 bases). Germline loops: CDR1 ENHRY, CDR2 SYGVKD. CDR3 length: 12 amino acids. The V and J ends lost 5 bases and 3 bases respectively, with 8 bases between them. CDR3: CAISRGIYEQYF. The DNA of the CDR3 is TGTGCCATCAGTCGCGGGATCTACGAGCAGTACTTC.

The chain is built from TRBV28 and TRBJ2-3; D is perhaps TRBD1 or TRBD2 (5 bases each). The germline CDR1 and CDR2 sequences are MDHEN and SYDVKM. V dropped 4 bases and J dropped 6 bases, with 17 bases sitting between them. CDR3 length: 15 residues. CDR3 amino acids: CASSSLRGAWDTQYF. CDR3 bases: TGTGCCAGCAGTTCCCTCCGGGGCGCCTGGGATACGCAGTATTTT. Supplemented by reference TRBV28 and TRBJ2-3, the full variable domain reads DVKVTQSSRYLVKRTGEKVFLECVQDMDHENMFWYRQDPGLGLRLIYFSYDVKMKEKGDIPEGYSVSREKKERFSLILESASTNQTSMYLCASSSLRGAWDTQYFGPGTRLTVL.

The J gene is TRBJ1-3, the V gene TRBV5-1, with unresolved D. CDR3 length equals 15 residues. Looked up from germline, CDR1 is SGHRS and CDR2 is YFSETQ. The germline V and J ends were trimmed by 0 bases and 3 bases, with 10 bases remaining between them. In nucleotides, the CDR3 is TGCGCCAGCAGCTTGGTAGGCCAGATTGGAAACACCATATATTTT. This encodes CASSLVGQIGNTIYF.

The rearrangement joins TRBV2 to TRBJ2-1, with D perhaps matching TRBD1 or TRBD2 (6 bases each). Trimming shortened V by 4 bases and J by 15 bases, and 22 bases separated the two germline ends. The CDR3 has 14 amino acids. CDR1 SNHLY and CDR2 FYNNEI come from the germline V gene. The DNA for the CDR3 is TGTGCCAGCAGTGGAGGGGGTGGGAGGCATTATCCGTTCTTC. Its translation: CASSGGGGRHYPFF.

The CDR3 sequence is CASSQAHGTSDYNEQFF. Here the CDR3 DNA reads TGCGCCAGCAGCCAAGCCCACGGGACTAGCGACTACAATGAGCAGTTCTTC. This chain joins TRBV4-1 and TRBJ2-1, with TRBD2 matching over 10 bases. CDR1 and CDR2 (germline): MGHRA, YSYEKL. This CDR3 is built from 17 residues. V lost 1 base, J lost 3 bases, and 6 bases stayed unmatched.

The chain employs TRBV7-3 and TRBJ2-3; D ambiguous. The germline V and J ends were trimmed by 5 bases and 5 bases, with 11 bases remaining between them. Germline lookup yields CDR1 SGHTA and CDR2 FQGTGA. The CDR3 consists of 13 residues. For the CDR3, the DNA is TGTGCCAGCAGCCTCGATCTGGGAGATACGCAGTATTTT. It codes for CASSLDLGDTQYF.

V usage is TRBV7-9 and J usage is TRBJ1-5, with unresolved D. The CDR3 covers 13 residues. Germline values: CDR1 SEHNR, CDR2 FQNEAQ (reference sequence). V lost 5 bases and J lost 7, with 12 bases in between. CDR3 protein: CASSRQGTQPQHF. The CDR3 DNA sequence: TGTGCCAGCAGCCGTCAAGGAACACAGCCCCAGCATTTT.

This rearrangement joins TRBV4-2 to TRBJ1-1, with a possible D match to TRBD1 (6 bases). V lost 0 bases to trimming and J lost 3 bases, with 17 bases between them. This CDR3 region has 17 residues. Germline lookup yields CDR1 LGHNA and CDR2 YNFKEQ. DNA of the CDR3: TGTGCCAGCAGCCAAGATAGCGCAGGGGTGGGGTACACTGAAGCTTTCTTT. Translation: CASSQDSAGVGYTEAFF.

V is TRBV27 and J is TRBJ2-2, with 11 nucleotides matching TRBD1. The germline V gene has CDR1 MNHEY and CDR2 SMNVEV (reference sequence). This CDR3 comprises 15 residues. V was pared by 6 bases and J by 6 bases, with 6 bases of the junction left unmatched. This CDR3 reads CASSPLGQGAGELFF. In DNA, the CDR3 is TGTGCCAGCAGCCCACTGGGACAGGGGGCCGGGGAGCTGTTTTTT.

The chain couples TRBV10-3 to TRBJ2-3; a weak D match, TRBD2 (5 bases). The V and J ends lost 10 bases and 4 bases respectively, with 12 bases between them. Germline lookup yields CDR1 ENHRY and CDR2 SYGVKD. The CDR3 spans 12 residues. This CDR3 reads CATDGGSDTQYF. The CDR3 coding sequence is TGTGCCACCGATGGAGGCTCAGATACGCAGTATTTT.

The V and J genes are TRBV19 and TRBJ1-5; 9 nucleotides agree with TRBD1. Germline V gene data show CDR1 as LNHDA and CDR2 as SQIVND (reference sequence). V trimming: 5 bases; J trimming: 1 base; junction bases outside the gene matches: 12. The CDR3 loop spans 18 amino acids. The CDR3 sequence: CASSVLSGTGTSNQPQHF. DNA of the CDR3: TGTGCCAGTAGTGTCCTTTCCGGGACAGGGACAAGCAATCAGCCCCAGCATTTT. Combining the CDR3 with reference TRBV19 and TRBJ1-5 gives the whole variable domain DGGITQSPKYLFRKEGQNVTLSCEQNLNHDAMYWYRQDPGQGLRLIYYSQIVNDFQKGDIAEGYSVSREKKESFPLTVTSAQKNPTAFYLCASSVLSGTGTSNQPQHFGDGTRLSIL.